Listed here are 6 T cell receptor beta chains from one sample, sequenced in a study of blood T cell repertoires in COVID-19. TCRdb's copy holds only in-frame clones and misses some; the assay was immunoSEQ multiplex PCR. Seen here are about 140,000 clones, around nine tenths observed once, and the top ten hold 1.7%. The sample comprised peripheral blood. These TCRs come from a woman aged 50 to 60 with acute or convalescent COVID-19.

The chain links TRBV12-5 to TRBJ2-1; 7 positions agree with TRBD2. The germline V gene has CDR1 LGHNT and CDR2 FRNRAP. V lost 0 bases to trimming and J lost 3 bases; unmatched junction nucleotides: 2. The CDR3 has 15 residues. The CDR3 loop is CASGLVLAVYNEQFF. CDR3 nucleotide sequence: TGTGCTAGTGGTTTGGTGCTAGCGGTCTACAATGAGCAGTTCTTC.

The sample holds a few counts of this clone. This sequence joins TRBV11-2 and TRBJ1-6; TRBD1 agrees at 10 bases. V was clipped by 4 bases and J by 7 bases; unmatched bases: 10. The CDR3 is made up of 17 amino acids. Germline loops: CDR1 SGHAT, CDR2 FQNNGV. The CDR3 is CASSYMPGQGINSPLHF. CDR3 sequence (DNA): TGTGCCAGCAGCTATATGCCGGGACAGGGGATCAATTCACCCCTCCACTTT.

Only one count was recorded for this clone. The rearrangement links TRBV5-1 to TRBJ2-7, with 12 positions matching TRBD2. V shed 0 bases, J shed 0 bases, and the junction held 7 bases outside the gene matches. Germline V gives CDR1 SGHRS, CDR2 YFSETQ. The CDR3 covers 18 residues. CDR3 sequence (DNA): TGCGCCAGCAGCTTGGTGGGGACTAGCGGGCCCAGCTCCTACGAGCAGTACTTC. Translated: CASSLVGTSGPSSYEQYF.

The J gene is TRBJ2-3, the V gene TRBV5-6; 12 nucleotides line up with TRBD2. This CDR3 has 16 amino acids. Germline CDR1 SGHDT, CDR2 YYEEEE. V trimming: 4 bases; J trimming: 6 bases; junction bases outside the gene matches: 9. CDR3 sequence (DNA): TGTGCCAGCAGCAGGAGGACTAGCGGGGTATCGGATACGCAGTATTTT. Translation: CASSRRTSGVSDTQYF.

This rearrangement joins TRBV7-8 to TRBJ1-2, with TRBD1 as a possible D gene (5 bases). The germline V gene has CDR1 SGHVS and CDR2 FQNEAQ. The length of the CDR3 is 13 residues. V was cut by 0 bases and J by 4 bases, with 6 bases left in between. CDR3 nucleotides: TGTGCCAGCAGCTTAGCAGGGGTCTATGGCTACACCTTC. Its translation: CASSLAGVYGYTF.

V and J are TRBV5-1 and TRBJ1-2; 7 positions agree with TRBD1. The CDR3 is made up of 15 amino acids. Trimming removed 4 bases from V and 8 bases from J; junction bases left unmatched: 14. Germline V CDR1 and CDR2: SGHRS, YFSETQ. The CDR3 DNA is TGCGCCAGCAGCACTCCGACAGGGACATGGGAGGGCTACACCTTC. Amino acid sequence: CASSTPTGTWEGYTF.